This T cell receptor (beta chain) appears in the sequencing data of a study of T cells after yellow fever vaccination. The wider study: In the case of low-cell-number fractions, SMART-Seq v4 Ultra Low Input was used for preparation.

The CDR3 runs 13 residues. Trimming pared 1 base from V and 7 bases from J, leaving 8 bases between. CDR1 is SGHTA, CDR2 FQGNSA, per germline. Regarding the study as a whole: Within FACS-sorted repertoires, abundant clonotypes contaminating from the bulk population could be present.

Remarks on this clonotype: Its antigen is currently unknown.

The 5'RACE template-switching step produced TCR cDNA and added a universal primer site and UMIs. TCRdb redid the calling of the 5' RACE reads with MiXCR, one entry per CDR3 protein. The sample lists some 290,000 distinct CDR3 sequences, approximately 11% seen once, with about 3% in the top ten. The receptor comes from a young man who received the YFV17D yellow fever vaccine. V gene TRBV7-2 combines with J gene TRBJ1-5, with D unclear. Material: CD4+ T cells sorted from PBMCs, obtained 45 days after the yellow fever booster vaccination. CDR3 sequence reads: CASSLERRQPQHF. CDR3 sequence (DNA): TGTGCCAGCAGCTTAGAGCGTCGACAGCCCCAGCATTTT.